This T cell receptor beta chain comes out of a study of identical twins. In germline, CDR1 is MNHEY, CDR2 SVGAGI. The CDR3 extends over 17 amino acids. The V and J ends lost 4 bases and 2 bases respectively, with 21 bases between them. This clonotype was counted between two and nine times. TCRdb re-analysed the 5' RACE reads in MiXCR, keeping a single row per CDR3 protein. This sample has about 520,000 distinct CDR3 sequences, with 22% found just once. In addition, the sample was reused for a study of T cells expressing NK-cell markers.

V and J are TRBV6-5 and TRBJ2-7, with D maybe TRBD1 (5 bases). Sequencing was done on a sample of CD4+ T cells sorted from blood. This receptor was identified in a woman between 18 and 29 years old in good health. The CDR3 here is CASSSLGAASNAYEQYF. CDR3 sequence (DNA): TGTGCCAGCAGTTCCCTAGGGGCGGCTAGTAATGCCTACGAGCAGTACTTC.